This T cell receptor beta chain was captured by sequencing in a study of identifying expanded T cells in peripheral blood. General study findings and limits: About 1.2 clones differed between technical replicates, versus about 15 and 19 over time. Clone count variance between roughly 2-week samples rose with total template count.

Some clones are missing from TCRdb's copy, which holds only in-frame ones; the method was immunoSEQ multiplex PCR. In the table there are 100,000 to 150,000 clones, about 80% of which are singletons. Comment on this clone: Its antigen is unknown.

Healthy donors had no documented immune events, such as infections, while sampled. This CDR3 region has 18 residues. V lost 5 bases and J lost 5; bases outside the gene matches: 13. Germline V CDR1 and CDR2: SEHNR, FQNEAQ (reference sequence). The rearrangement uses TRBV7-9 and TRBJ1-6, with 9 bases matching TRBD1. The sample comprised blood. The TCR originated in a person aged 18 to 75 in good health. CDR3 nucleotides: TGTGCCAGCAGCCTGGACGCGGGACAGGGCCTAAATAATTCACCCCTCCACTTT. This gives the protein CASSLDAGQGLNNSPLHF.